One and the same sample provided the 28 T cell receptor beta chains below, sequenced in a study of cytomegalovirus exposure and HLA in healthy donors. The PCR ran on 60 Vbeta and 13 Jbeta primers. Measured with immunoSEQ multiplex PCR; TCRdb has only the in-frame clones, and not every one. The profile covers 200,000 or so clones, with 81% appearing a single time and just over 2% taken by the ten largest. The material sequenced was PBMCs. These receptors all stem from a woman between 18 and 29 years old in good health and CMV-seropositive.

This clone was seen a few times. The gene calls are TRBV20-1 and TRBJ2-5; D is unclear. This CDR3 contains 11 residues. Germline CDR1 is DFQATT and CDR2 is SNEGSKA (reference sequence). V was trimmed by 3 bases and J by 2 bases, leaving 4 bases between them. CDR3 protein: CSASKQETQYF. The CDR3 DNA is TGCAGTGCTAGCAAACAAGAGACCCAGTACTTC.

This clone was observed a few times. CDR3 coding DNA: TGTGCCAGCTCACCCACAGGGGGCCGGGTGGAAGCTTTCTTT. This gives the protein CASSPTGGRVEAFF. The gene calls are TRBV18 and TRBJ1-1, with 9 bases lining up with TRBD1. Trimming removed 3 bases from V and 8 bases from J; junction bases left unmatched: 7. The germline V gene encodes CDR1 KGHSH and CDR2 LQKENI. CDR3 length: 14 amino acids.

The chain recombines TRBV25-1 with TRBJ1-3, with D possibly being TRBD1 (6 bases). CDR3 length: 13 amino acids. Between the trimmed V and J ends, which lost 0 bases and 9 bases, there was a span of 9 bases. From germline, CDR1 is MGHDK and CDR2 SYGVNS. The CDR3 coding sequence is TGTGCCAGCAGTGAATATCTAGGGGGCACCATATATTTT. Translated: CASSEYLGGTIYF.

This clone was detected only once. V and J are TRBV4-2 and TRBJ1-2, with a tentative D call TRBD1 (5 bases). With 1 base removed from V and 7 bases from J, the gap between germline ends came to 13 bases. CDR1 LGHNA and CDR2 YNFKEQ come from the germline V gene. CDR3 length: 14 amino acids. The CDR3: CASSQVAREGGYTF. The CDR3 DNA follows: TGTGCCAGCAGCCAAGTCGCCAGGGAGGGTGGCTACACCTTC.

V and J are TRBV11-2 and TRBJ1-3, with D maybe TRBD1 (5 bases). Trimming cost V 4 bases and J 4 bases, with 11 bases left between them. The CDR3 has 14 amino acids. From germline, CDR1 is SGHAT and CDR2 FQNNGV. CDR3: CASSWGVGGNTIYF. For the CDR3, the DNA is TGTGCCAGCAGCTGGGGGGTAGGGGGAAACACCATATATTTT.

To note about this clone: Germline and junction disagree at one end, which may indicate a read error. The CDR3 protein is CASSQVREGPTDF. The CDR3, as DNA: TGCGCCAGCAGCCAAGTCAGGGAGGGCCCGACCGACTTC. V and J are TRBV4-1 and TRBJ2-5; TRBD2 matches 7 bases. The CDR3 sequence is 13 residues long. In germline, CDR1 is MGHRA, CDR2 YSYEKL.

This chain joins TRBV19 and TRBJ2-6; D remains ambiguous. The ends were cut back, 11 bases at V and 0 bases at J, with 17 bases in the middle. The CDR3 length is 16 residues. Germline V lookup: CDR1 LNHDA, CDR2 SQIVND (reference sequence). The chain's CDR3 is CAGKGGYSSGANVLTF. CDR3 coding DNA: TGTGCCGGTAAAGGCGGATATAGCTCTGGGGCCAACGTCCTGACTTTC.

Comment on this clone: Other nucleotide sequences in the sample specify the same CDR3. This chain links TRBV30 with TRBJ1-5; the D gene is possibly TRBD1 (6 bases). The CDR3 length is 13 residues. V dropped 5 bases and J dropped 2 bases, with 10 bases sitting between them. Per the germline V gene, CDR1 is GTSNPN and CDR2 is SVGIG (reference sequence). The CDR3 sequence: CAWAGGRNQPQHF. The CDR3 DNA reads TGTGCCTGGGCGGGGGGCCGCAATCAGCCCCAGCATTTT.

V is TRBV7-9 and J is TRBJ1-2; no clear D. This CDR3 region has 11 residues. The V gene lost 7 bases and the J gene lost 7 bases, with 10 bases spanning the gap. The germline V gene encodes CDR1 SEHNR and CDR2 FQNEAQ (reference sequence). The CDR3 protein is CASTKGLGYTF. The CDR3 DNA follows: TGTGCCAGCACCAAAGGACTTGGCTACACCTTC.

This rearrangement joins TRBV21-1 to TRBJ1-5. TRBV21-1 is a recognized pseudogene. The CDR3 is 11 amino acids. The CDR3 nucleotides are TGTGCCACCAACCCTAACCAGCCCCAGCATTTT. Amino acids: CATNPNQPQHF.

The chain uses TRBV5-1 and TRBJ2-1; a possible D gene is TRBD2 (7 bases). Trimming left V 0 bases short and J 8 bases short, with 15 bases between. This CDR3 contains 15 residues. Germline V CDR1 and CDR2: SGHRS, YFSETQ. CDR3 protein: CASSLDGGGPDEQFF. DNA of the CDR3: TGCGCCAGCAGCTTGGATGGGGGGGGCCCGGATGAGCAGTTCTTC.

The rearrangement links TRBV7-8 to TRBJ2-2; D is uncertain. CDR1 is SGHVS and CDR2 is FQNEAQ in the germline V gene. The CDR3 is made up of 13 amino acids. Trimming left V 5 bases short and J 7 bases short, with 11 bases between. The CDR3 sequence: CASSLRAGGELFF. Here the CDR3 DNA reads TGTGCCAGCAGCCTACGCGCTGGCGGGGAGCTGTTTTTT.

This chain links TRBV19 with TRBJ2-1; 9 nucleotides agree with TRBD2. V was clipped by 1 base and J by 9 bases; unmatched bases: 10. Germline V gene sequence: CDR1 LNHDA, CDR2 SQIVND (reference sequence). CDR3 size: 16 residues. The CDR3 nucleotides are TGTGCCAGTAGTATAGCCGCGGGGGGGGTCGGGAGTGAGCAGTTCTTC. Amino acids: CASSIAAGGVGSEQFF. Combining the CDR3 with reference TRBV19 and TRBJ2-1 gives the whole variable domain DGGITQSPKYLFRKEGQNVTLSCEQNLNHDAMYWYRQDPGQGLRLIYYSQIVNDFQKGDIAEGYSVSREKKESFPLTVTSAQKNPTAFYLCASSIAAGGVGSEQFFGPGTRLTVL.

This sequence joins TRBV5-1 and TRBJ2-6; 7 bases fit TRBD2. The V gene's germline CDR1 is SGHRS and CDR2 YFSETQ. After removal of 0 bases from V and 1 base from J, the junction contained 4 bases not matched to a gene. This CDR3 is built from 17 residues. CDR3 loop: CASSLAGGGSGANVLTF. For the CDR3, the DNA is TGCGCCAGCAGCTTGGCGGGGGGTGGGTCTGGGGCCAACGTCCTGACTTTC.

V is TRBV30 and J is TRBJ2-2; D remains ambiguous. Trimming removed 0 bases from V and 4 bases from J, with 12 bases in between. This CDR3 spans 15 amino acids. Per the germline V gene, CDR1 is GTSNPN and CDR2 is SVGIG (reference sequence). CDR3 in DNA: TGTGCCTGGAGTGTCTTCCCGACGGGCACCGGGGAGCTGTTTTTT. Amino acid sequence: CAWSVFPTGTGELFF.

This chain joins TRBV28 and TRBJ1-1; a weak D match, TRBD1 (6 bases). The germline gives CDR1 MDHEN, CDR2 SYDVKM. Deletions cut 6 bases from V and 1 base from J, with 12 bases between. The CDR3 has 14 residues. The CDR3 protein is CASSRTETNTEAFF. The CDR3 DNA is TGTGCCAGCAGCCGGACAGAGACGAACACTGAAGCTTTCTTT.

The rearrangement uses TRBV7-2 and TRBJ1-5; D unclear. CDR3 length equals 16 residues. Germline loops: CDR1 SGHTA, CDR2 FQGNSA. Deletions cut 3 bases from V and 4 bases from J, with 16 bases between. The CDR3 bases are TGTGCCAGCAGCTTTATGGGGAGCCTGCGAAATCAGCCCCAGCATTTT. Amino acid sequence: CASSFMGSLRNQPQHF.

This chain uses TRBV29-1 with TRBJ2-7, with a tentative D call TRBD1 (5 bases). The CDR3 runs to 13 residues. V was shortened by 5 bases and J by 0 bases, with 11 bases between the two germline ends. Germline CDR1 is SQVTM and CDR2 is ANQGSEA. The chain's CDR3 is CSVLTGTSYEQYF. The CDR3 DNA reads as TGCAGCGTTCTAACAGGAACCTCCTACGAGCAGTACTTC.

The V gene is TRBV11-2, the J gene TRBJ1-1; perhaps TRBD1 as D (6 bases). The CDR3 consists of 16 residues. The germline V gene encodes CDR1 SGHAT and CDR2 FQNNGV. V dropped 5 bases and J dropped 0 bases, with 16 bases sitting between them. The chain's CDR3 is CASSPDSGDVNTEAFF. Written as DNA, the CDR3 is TGTGCCAGCAGCCCGGACAGCGGAGACGTGAACACTGAAGCTTTCTTT.

This clone came up once. V usage is TRBV6-1 and J usage is TRBJ2-7; a possible D gene is TRBD1 (5 bases). V gave up 2 bases and J gave up 2 bases, with 10 bases separating them. The CDR3 spans 14 residues. Germline assignment: CDR1 MNHNS and CDR2 SASEGT. CDR3 sequence (DNA): TGTGCCAGCAGTGAATTGGTGGGGCCCTACGAGCAGTACGTC. This codes for CASSELVGPYEQYV.

The genes are TRBV6-1 and TRBJ2-5, with 10 bases aligning to TRBD2. This CDR3 has 16 residues. Germline V gene data show CDR1 as MNHNS and CDR2 as SASEGT. Trimming removed 1 base from V and 5 bases from J; junction bases left unmatched: 7. The CDR3 spells CASSEEAGGPRETQYF. The CDR3 DNA sequence: TGTGCCAGCAGTGAAGAAGCGGGGGGGCCCCGGGAGACCCAGTACTTC.

J is TRBJ2-2 and V is TRBV9, with 12 bases aligning to TRBD2. The CDR3 loop spans 16 amino acids. Per the germline V gene, CDR1 is SGDLS and CDR2 is YYNGEE. J gave up 4 bases and V 1 base, and 2 bases lay outside the gene matches. The CDR3 spells CASSVTSGGSTGELFF. CDR3 DNA: TGTGCCAGCAGCGTAACTAGCGGGGGGTCCACCGGGGAGCTGTTTTTT.

This clone was recorded once. The chain combines TRBV7-2 with TRBJ2-5; the D gene is possibly TRBD1 (5 bases). CDR3 size: 13 residues. Germline loops: CDR1 SGHTA, CDR2 FQGNSA. Trimming stripped 6 bases from V and 1 base from J, with 9 bases between. The CDR3 bases are TGTGCCAGCAGACGACAGCCCCAAGAGACCCAGTACTTC. This codes for CASRRQPQETQYF.

The chain combines TRBV5-4 with TRBJ2-5, with 10 bases fitting TRBD2. The CDR3 extends over 15 amino acids. CDR1 is SGHNT, CDR2 YYREEE, per germline (reference sequence). J was trimmed by 3 bases and V by 2 bases; bases with no gene match: 4. CDR3 sequence (DNA): TGTGCCAGCAGCTTAACTAGCGGGGTTGAAGAGACCCAGTACTTC. Residues: CASSLTSGVEETQYF.

The rearrangement links TRBV5-1 to TRBJ2-3, with D perhaps TRBD1 (5 bases). The V end lost 0 bases, the J end lost 1 base, and 12 bases lay between the germline ends. The germline gives CDR1 SGHRS, CDR2 YFSETQ. This CDR3 is 16 amino acids long. Here the CDR3 DNA reads TGCGCCAGCAGCTTGGAAGGGGCTATCGGCACAGATACGCAGTATTTT. This gives the protein CASSLEGAIGTDTQYF.

This chain links TRBV7-6 with TRBJ2-4; 8 positions match TRBD2. The V gene end was trimmed by 5 bases and the J gene end by 1 base; junction bases not matched to a gene: 10. The CDR3 has 17 residues. Looked up from germline, CDR1 is SGHVS and CDR2 is FNYEAQ. Here the CDR3 reads CASSGERGNIAKNIQYF. As DNA, the CDR3 is TGTGCCAGCAGCGGGGAGCGGGGGAACATTGCCAAAAACATTCAGTACTTC.

This clone showed up just a few times. The sample contains more than one DNA sequence encoding this CDR3. The chain links TRBV19 to TRBJ1-2; TRBD1 matches 8 bases. CDR1 and CDR2 (germline): LNHDA, SQIVND (reference sequence). The V segment lost 9 bases and the J segment 5 bases; nucleotides outside the gene matches: 11. This CDR3 has 14 amino acids. CDR3 loop: CASSGRDRMYGYTF. The CDR3 region has the DNA TGTGCCAGCAGTGGCCGGGACAGGATGTATGGCTACACCTTC. Filled out from reference TRBV19 and TRBJ1-2, the complete variable domain reads DGGITQSPKYLFRKEGQNVTLSCEQNLNHDAMYWYRQDPGQGLRLIYYSQIVNDFQKGDIAEGYSVSREKKESFPLTVTSAQKNPTAFYLCASSGRDRMYGYTFGSGTRLTVV.

V is TRBV11-2 and J is TRBJ2-3; D not certain. Germline values: CDR1 SGHAT, CDR2 FQNNGV. V was shortened by 3 bases and J by 2 bases, with 9 bases between the two germline ends. This CDR3 spans 14 amino acids. CDR3 DNA sequence: TGTGCCAGCAGCTTCAGGATAGACACAGATACGCAGTATTTT. It encodes CASSFRIDTDTQYF.